The rows below give T cell receptor beta chains drawn from one sample of a study of Ad26.COV2.S vaccination and SARS-CoV-2 variants. The repertoire was sequenced with immunoSEQ multiplex PCR; TCRdb's copy has only in-frame clones and lacks some. The table records 300,000 to 350,000 clones, roughly 90% of them present only once. The sample here was peripheral blood, taken in a trial of Ad26.COV2.S vaccine versus placebo. The receptor source for this set is a person between 18 and 60 years old who received the Ad26.COV2.S COVID-19 vaccine or a placebo. Both conserved end residues are part of each CDR3. D genes are given only for firm matches. Some rows have no size entry. The others give once, few or many, or a class for an expanded clone.

V	size	D	J	length	CDR3	DNA
TRBV5-1	NA	NA	TRBJ1-2	14	CASSYAGGPYGYTF	TGCGCCAGCAGCTACGCCGGCGGGCCCTATGGCTACACCTTC
TRBV7-9	NA	NA	TRBJ1-1	14	CASSLRSLATEAFF	TGTGCCAGCAGCTTAAGATCTTTGGCCACTGAAGCTTTCTTT
TRBV9	NA	TRBD2	TRBJ2-1	15	CASSVGTSPYNEQFF	TGTGCCAGCAGCGTAGGGACTAGCCCCTACAATGAGCAGTTCTTC
TRBV4-3	NA	TRBD1	TRBJ2-4	16	CASSQELYTGENIQYF	TGCGCCAGCAGCCAAGAATTGTACACAGGGGAGAACATTCAGTACTTC
TRBV9	NA	NA	TRBJ1-1	14	CASSPAGEGTEAFF	TGTGCCAGCAGCCCCGCCGGCGAGGGCACTGAAGCTTTCTTT
TRBV6-6	NA	NA	TRBJ1-2	11	CASSYAGGYTF	TGTGCCAGCAGTTACGCCGGTGGCTACACCTTC
TRBV19	NA	TRBD2	TRBJ2-3	15	CASSIQRGATDTQYF	TGTGCCAGTAGTATCCAGCGGGGGGCCACAGATACGCAGTATTTT
TRBV3-1/TRBV3-2	NA	NA	TRBJ1-2	17	CATSQGEHRGILGGYTF	TGTGCCACCAGCCAAGGGGAACACCGGGGGATTCTGGGGGGCTACACCTTC
TRBV9	few	NA	TRBJ2-1	13	CASSPRGRNEQFF	TGTGCCAGCAGCCCGAGAGGTAGAAATGAGCAGTTCTTC
TRBV10-1	NA	NA	TRBJ2-1	13	CASSEQAINEQFF	TGCGCCAGCAGTGAACAGGCGATCAATGAGCAGTTCTTC
TRBV14	NA	NA	TRBJ2-2	16	CASSPRSSGNTGELFF	TGTGCCAGCAGCCCCCGTAGTAGCGGGAACACCGGGGAGCTGTTTTTT
TRBV7-2	NA	TRBD1	TRBJ1-1	16	CASSLRTGRWDTEAFF	TGTGCCAGCAGCCTCCGGACAGGGCGGTGGGACACTGAAGCTTTCTTT
TRBV13	NA	NA	TRBJ1-1	14	CASSLGRRNTEAFF	TGTGCCAGCAGCTTAGGCCGCAGAAACACTGAAGCTTTCTTT
TRBV5-5	NA	TRBD1	TRBJ1-4	15	CASSPGQSSNEKLFF	TGTGCCAGCAGCCCGGGACAGAGCAGTAATGAAAAACTGTTTTTT
TRBV6-4	NA	NA	TRBJ2-7	12	CARRLSSYEQYF	TGTGCCAGAAGGCTGTCCAGCTACGAGCAGTACTTC
TRBV27	NA	NA	TRBJ1-2	15	CASSFQGLNNYGYTF	TGTGCCAGCAGTTTCCAGGGACTGAACAACTATGGCTACACCTTC
TRBV6-2/TRBV6-3	NA	TRBD2	TRBJ2-1	16	CASSYGLAGSQHEQFF	TGTGCCAGCAGTTACGGGCTAGCGGGGAGTCAACATGAGCAGTTCTTC